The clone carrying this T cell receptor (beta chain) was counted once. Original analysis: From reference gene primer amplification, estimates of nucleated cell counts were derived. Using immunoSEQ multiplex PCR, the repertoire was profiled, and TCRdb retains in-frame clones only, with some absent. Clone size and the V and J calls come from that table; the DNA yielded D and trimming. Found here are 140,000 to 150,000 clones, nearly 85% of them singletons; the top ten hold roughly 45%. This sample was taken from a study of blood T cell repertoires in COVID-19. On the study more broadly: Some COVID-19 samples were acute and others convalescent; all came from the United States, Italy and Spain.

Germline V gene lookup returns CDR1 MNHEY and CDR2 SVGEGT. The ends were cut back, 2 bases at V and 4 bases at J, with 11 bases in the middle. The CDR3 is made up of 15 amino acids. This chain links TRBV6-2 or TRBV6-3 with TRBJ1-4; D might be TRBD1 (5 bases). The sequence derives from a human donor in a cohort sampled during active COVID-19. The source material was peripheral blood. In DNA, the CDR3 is TGTGCCAGCAGTTACCAGCGGGGACTTAATGAAAAACTGTTTTTT. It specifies CASSYQRGLNEKLFF.